This T cell receptor (beta chain) was captured by sequencing in a study of blood T cell repertoires in COVID-19. Study-wide context: The United States, Italy and Spain supplied acute and convalescent COVID-19 samples. Sources were T cells, B-cell-depleted T cells, or PBMCs; the material itself was cDNA or gDNA.

Trimming stripped 0 bases from V and 4 bases from J, with 8 bases between. The CDR3 consists of 14 residues. Germline values: CDR1 SGHNT, CDR2 YYREEE (reference sequence). In the authors' workflow: Reference gene primer amplification gave estimated nucleated cell counts. Sequenced by immunoSEQ multiplex PCR; TCRdb stores in-frame clones only, minus some. Clonal size and the V and J genes are those of that table, whereas D and trimming came from the DNA. The table shows roughly 50,000 clones, with roughly 90% occurring only once. The origin of this receptor is an older man with acute or convalescent COVID-19. This chain links TRBV5-4 with TRBJ2-1; TRBD2 is a possible D gene (6 bases). Sequencing was performed on peripheral blood. The CDR3 is CASSLVGGYNEQFF. The CDR3 DNA reads TGTGCCAGCAGCTTGGTCGGGGGTTACAATGAGCAGTTCTTC.